These T cell receptor beta chains were read from a single sample in a study of shared clonotypes between healthy human individuals. Sequencing was performed with immunoSEQ multiplex PCR; in TCRdb, only in-frame clones are kept and a portion is missing. Of over a million clones listed, around 97% are singletons. Sequences were obtained from naive CD4+ T cells sorted from blood. These receptors all stem from a man aged 25 to 40 in good health. Each CDR3 is given with its conserved first and last residue. The D gene is left open where the match is weak. Where a row states a size, it is once, few, many or the class of an expanded clone; other rows omit it.

v_call,d_call,j_call,clone_size,cdr3_aa,cdr3_nt
TRBV5-1,.,TRBJ2-1,.,CASSLDPVLNEQFF,TGCGCCAGCAGCTTGGATCCAGTACTCAATGAGCAGTTCTTC
TRBV4-2,TRBD2,TRBJ2-7,.,CASSQGFRLAGSKEQYF,TGTGCCAGCAGCCAAGGGTTCAGGCTAGCGGGGAGTAAGGAGCAGTACTTC
TRBV5-3,TRBD2,TRBJ2-3,.,CARSDNFAGLAGGDTQYF,TGTGCCAGAAGCGATAATTTCGCGGGACTAGCGGGAGGAGATACGCAGTATTTT
TRBV18,.,TRBJ2-3,.,CASSPPRRTSTDTQYF,TGTGCCAGCTCACCACCGAGGAGAACCTCCACAGATACGCAGTATTTT
TRBV7-9,.,TRBJ1-5,.,CASSSGGTSNQPQHF,TGTGCCAGCAGCTCTGGGGGCACCAGCAATCAGCCCCAGCATTTT
TRBV11-2,.,TRBJ2-1,.,CASSPARLKGNEQFF,TGTGCCAGCAGCCCAGCGCGCCTAAAAGGCAATGAGCAGTTCTTC
TRBV11-2,.,TRBJ2-7,.,CASRNRLSYEQYF,TGTGCCAGCAGGAACAGGCTCTCCTACGAGCAGTACTTC
TRBV4-1,TRBD1,TRBJ2-2,.,CASSQGTGGFAGELFF,TGCGCCAGCAGCCAGGGGACAGGGGGATTTGCCGGGGAGCTGTTTTTT
TRBV5-1,.,TRBJ2-1,.,CASSTRLVSYNEQFF,TGCGCCAGCAGCACCCGACTAGTAAGCTACAATGAGCAGTTCTTC
TRBV5-1,TRBD2,TRBJ2-1,.,CASSAGLAGVAEQFF,TGCGCCAGCAGCGCAGGACTAGCGGGCGTCGCGGAGCAGTTCTTC
TRBV27,.,TRBJ2-7,.,CASSLSRDGSSYEQYF,TGTGCCAGCAGTTTATCCAGGGACGGTAGCTCCTACGAGCAGTACTTC
TRBV28,.,TRBJ1-5,once,CASSPGTTGEPQHF,TGTGCCAGCAGTCCAGGGACAACCGGTGAGCCCCAGCATTTT
TRBV28,TRBD1,TRBJ1-2,.,CASSPYLDRAYGYTF,TGTGCCAGCAGTCCATACTTGGACAGGGCCTATGGCTACACCTTC
TRBV28,TRBD2,TRBJ2-7,.,CASSSFARGLAGGEQYF,TGTGCCAGCAGTTCGTTCGCCAGGGGACTAGCGGGAGGCGAGCAGTACTTC
TRBV28,.,TRBJ1-5,.,CASSLGLYSNQPQHF,TGTGCCAGCAGTTTAGGGTTGTATAGCAATCAGCCCCAGCATTTT
TRBV7-9,.,TRBJ2-6,.,CASSSGGLVLIGAHVLTF,TGTGCCAGCAGTTCAGGCGGGCTAGTGCTTATTGGAGCCCACGTCCTGACTTTC
TRBV10-3,TRBD1,TRBJ2-7,.,CAISGDRGPYEQYF,TGTGCCATCAGTGGGGACAGGGGGCCCTACGAGCAGTACTTC
TRBV6-5,.,TRBJ1-1,.,CASSYLVGARDTEAFF,TGTGCCAGCAGTTATTTGGTGGGGGCGCGGGACACTGAAGCTTTCTTT
TRBV7-9,TRBD2,TRBJ2-3,.,CASSSGLAGETDTQYF,TGTGCCAGCAGCTCGGGACTAGCGGGAGAAACAGATACGCAGTATTTT
TRBV4-2,.,TRBJ2-2,once,CASSQETTNTGELFF,TGTGCCAGCAGCCAAGAGACTACGAACACCGGGGAGCTGTTTTTT
TRBV7-9,.,TRBJ2-5,.,CASSLTQGNRRTQYF,TGTGCCAGCAGCTTAACTCAGGGTAATCGGCGGACCCAGTACTTC
TRBV5-4,TRBD1,TRBJ1-5,.,CASSLGAGGGQPQHF,TGTGCCAGCAGCTTGGGGGCAGGGGGCGGGCAGCCCCAGCATTTT
TRBV28,.,TRBJ1-1,.,CASSSPTGGNTEAFF,TGTGCCAGCAGTTCTCCTACGGGAGGGAACACTGAAGCTTTCTTT
TRBV25-1,TRBD2,TRBJ2-1,.,CASSEYLAGEHEQFF,TGTGCCAGCAGTGAATATCTAGCGGGAGAGCATGAGCAGTTCTTC
TRBV4-3,TRBD1,TRBJ2-7,once,CASSQDVAGQGYEQYF,TGCGCCAGCAGCCAAGATGTAGCAGGACAGGGATACGAGCAGTACTTC
TRBV5-4,.,TRBJ2-5,.,CASSPRRDYYLHETQYF,TGTGCCAGCAGCCCCCGCAGGGATTATTACCTGCACGAGACCCAGTACTTC
TRBV7-9,.,TRBJ2-5,few,CASTGIGGTQYF,TGTGCCAGCACCGGGATCGGCGGGACCCAGTACTTC